This paragraph reports one TCR beta chain. The antigen is not known. Time point: week 5, during vaccination. Every single dose of the vaccine, 300 ug of mutant IDH1 20-mer peptide, came with topical imiquimod. The data are from a study of a mutant IDH1 vaccine in newly diagnosed glioma. CDR1 and CDR2 (germline): LNHDA, SQIVND (reference sequence). The CDR3 has 14 amino acids. V gave up 5 bases and J gave up 2 bases; unmatched junction bases: 3. The protocol was immunoSEQ multiplex PCR, while the TCRdb copy is restricted to in-frame clones and leaves out a portion. This table has some 25,000 clones, 60% to 80% appearing once.

The chain links TRBV19 to TRBJ1-3, with 7 bases aligning to TRBD1. The material sequenced was PBMCs, taken from a glioma patient whose treatment included an IDH1 peptide vaccine. This receptor was identified in a middle-aged man with glioma. Here the CDR3 reads CASSLQGTGNTIYF. The CDR3 region has the DNA TGTGCCAGTAGTCTACAGGGGACTGGAAACACCATATATTTT.